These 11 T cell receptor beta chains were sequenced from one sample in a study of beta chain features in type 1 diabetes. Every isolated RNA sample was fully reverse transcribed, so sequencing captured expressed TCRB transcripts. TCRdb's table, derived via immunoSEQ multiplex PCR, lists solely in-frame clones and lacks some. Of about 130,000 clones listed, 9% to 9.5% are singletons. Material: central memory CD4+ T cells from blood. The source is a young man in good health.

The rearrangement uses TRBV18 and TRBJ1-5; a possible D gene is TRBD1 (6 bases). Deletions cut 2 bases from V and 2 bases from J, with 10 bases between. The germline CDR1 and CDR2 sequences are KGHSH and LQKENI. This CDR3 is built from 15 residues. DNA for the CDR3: TGTGCCAGCTCACCAGGACAGAGAGGCAATCAGCCCCAGCATTTT. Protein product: CASSPGQRGNQPQHF. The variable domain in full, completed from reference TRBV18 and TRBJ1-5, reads NAGVMQNPRHLVRRRGQEARLRCSPMKGHSHVYWYRQLPEEGLKFMVYLQKENIIDESGMPKERFSAEFPKEGPSILRIQQVVRGDSAAYFCASSPGQRGNQPQHFGDGTRLSIL.

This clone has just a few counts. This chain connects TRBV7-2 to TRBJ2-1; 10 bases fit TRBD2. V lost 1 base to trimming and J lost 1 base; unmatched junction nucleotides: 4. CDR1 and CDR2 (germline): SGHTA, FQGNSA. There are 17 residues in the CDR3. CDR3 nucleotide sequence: TGTGCCAGCAGCTTAGGACGAGCGGGGGGGTCCTACAATGAGCAGTTCTTC. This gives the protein CASSLGRAGGSYNEQFF.

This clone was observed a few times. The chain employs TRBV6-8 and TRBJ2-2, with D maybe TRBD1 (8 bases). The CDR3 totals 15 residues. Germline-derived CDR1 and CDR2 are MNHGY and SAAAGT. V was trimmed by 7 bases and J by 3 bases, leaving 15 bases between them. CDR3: CASTNRGRDTGELFF. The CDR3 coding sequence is TGTGCCAGCACTAACAGGGGGAGGGACACCGGGGAGCTGTTTTTT.

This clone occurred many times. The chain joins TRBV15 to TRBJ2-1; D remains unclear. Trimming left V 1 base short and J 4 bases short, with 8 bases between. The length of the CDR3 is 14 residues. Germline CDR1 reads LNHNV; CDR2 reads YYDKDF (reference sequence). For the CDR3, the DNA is TGTGCCACCAGCAGAGTGCAGGATTACAATGAGCAGTTCTTC. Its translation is CATSRVQDYNEQFF.

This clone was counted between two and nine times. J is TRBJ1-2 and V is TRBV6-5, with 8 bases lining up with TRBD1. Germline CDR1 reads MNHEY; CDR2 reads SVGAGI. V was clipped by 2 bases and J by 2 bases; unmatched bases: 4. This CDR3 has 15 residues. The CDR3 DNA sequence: TGTGCCAGCAGTTACGGGACAGGATGGAACTATGGCTACACCTTC. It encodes CASSYGTGWNYGYTF.

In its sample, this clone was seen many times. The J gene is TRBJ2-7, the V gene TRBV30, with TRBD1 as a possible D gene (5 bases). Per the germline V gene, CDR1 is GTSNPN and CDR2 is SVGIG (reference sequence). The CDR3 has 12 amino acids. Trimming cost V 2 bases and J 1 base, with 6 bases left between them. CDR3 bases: TGTGCCTGGAGTTCAGGGTCCTACGAGCAGTACTTC. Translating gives CAWSSGSYEQYF.

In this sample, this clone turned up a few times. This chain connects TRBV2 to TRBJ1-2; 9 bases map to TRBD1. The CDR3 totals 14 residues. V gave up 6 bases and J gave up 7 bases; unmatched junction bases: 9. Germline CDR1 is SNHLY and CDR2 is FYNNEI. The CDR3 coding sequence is TGTGCCAGCAGGGGAGGACAGGGGAAGATTGGCTACACCTTC. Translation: CASRGGQGKIGYTF.

CDR3 DNA sequence: TGTGCCAGCAGCTTAGGGGGGAGGAGCAATCAGCCCCAGCATTTT. The encoded protein is CASSLGGRSNQPQHF. The V call is TRBV11-2, the J call TRBJ1-5, with D possibly being TRBD1 (5 bases). Germline assignment: CDR1 SGHAT and CDR2 FQNNGV. Trimming took off 1 base at V and 1 base at J, with 8 bases between the two ends. This CDR3 spans 15 amino acids.

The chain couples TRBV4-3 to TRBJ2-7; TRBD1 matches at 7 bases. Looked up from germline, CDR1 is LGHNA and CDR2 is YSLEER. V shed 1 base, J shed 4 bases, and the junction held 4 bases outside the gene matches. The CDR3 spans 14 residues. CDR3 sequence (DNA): TGCGCCAGCAGCCAAGCGGCCAGGGGGTACGAGCAGTACTTC. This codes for CASSQAARGYEQYF.

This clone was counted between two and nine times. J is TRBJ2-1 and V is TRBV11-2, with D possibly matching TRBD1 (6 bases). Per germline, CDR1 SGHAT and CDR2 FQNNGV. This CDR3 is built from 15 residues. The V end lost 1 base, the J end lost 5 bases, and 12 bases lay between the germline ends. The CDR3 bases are TGTGCCAGCAGCTTAGGTGGACAGCCACACAATGAGCAGTTCTTC. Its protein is CASSLGGQPHNEQFF.

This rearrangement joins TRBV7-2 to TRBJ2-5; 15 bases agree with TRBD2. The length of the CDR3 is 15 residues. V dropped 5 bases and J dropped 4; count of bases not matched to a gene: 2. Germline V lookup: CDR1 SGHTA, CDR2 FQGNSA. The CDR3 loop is CASSRTSGGAETQYF. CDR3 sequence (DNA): TGTGCCAGCAGCCGGACTAGCGGGGGGGCAGAGACCCAGTACTTC.